This record looks at one T cell receptor (beta chain) sequence and its context. Its antigen remains undetermined. No base quality values were provided; no much bigger clone lies one nucleotide off. This record belongs to a study of T-cell reconstitution after alpha-beta-depleted transplantation in children (dated by TCRdb to the mid-2010s). Broadly, across the study: T-cell immune reconstitution after TCRalphabeta/CD19-depleted allogeneic hematopoietic cell transplantation in children was quantitatively tracked in the study by means of TCR repertoire profiling.

The CDR3 spans 13 residues, from the cysteine through the phenylalanine. Kept here is only the CDR3 DNA, which spans 39 bases and is read in frame from base 1. V lost 4 bases and J lost 6 bases; the stretch between them is 13 bases long. As encoded in the germline V gene, CDR1 is SGHTA while CDR2 is FQGNSA. The library was produced with PCR. The sample was run on an Illumina HiSeq 2500. TCR libraries were prepared with molecular barcoding, using unique molecular identifiers to normalize TCRbeta repertoire quantification. Through fastp at Q25 and MiXCR, TCRdb rebuilt clones from the public reads, retaining in-frame beta chains. CDR3 protein duplicates are merged, each entry listing the most common genes and DNA. In all, the sample holds some 640,000 distinct CDR3 sequences, and 16% of those were seen once. Jointly, the top ten make up 0.8% to 1.1% of the sample.

The chain joins TRBV7-2 to TRBJ2-7; the D segment is perhaps TRBD1 or TRBD2, each sharing 5 matched bases. The sample was PBMCs from the stem cell graft donor, taken from the stem cell graft. The sequence came from a human donor who donated a stem cell graft to a child with acute myeloid leukemia. At the DNA level, the sequence is TGTGCCAGCAGCTATTCGGGGCACCCCGAGCAGTACTTC. The resulting protein is CASSYSGHPEQYF.